This TCR beta chain was found in a study of T cells in women clearing cervical HPV infection. As concerns this clone: The CDR3 extends 3 residues past the end of the read, so its final part is completed from the germline J gene.

Using immunoSEQ multiplex PCR, the repertoire was profiled, and TCRdb retains in-frame clones only, with some absent. This sample's table reports tens of thousands of clones. This CDR3 comprises 16 residues. Germline V lookup: CDR1 SGHRS, CDR2 YFSETQ. V dropped 2 bases and J dropped 0; count of bases not matched to a gene: 8. The chain recombines TRBV5-1 with TRBJ2-7; 7 bases fit TRBD1. This TCR came from a woman aged 18 to 75 with a cervical HPV16 infection that either progressed to CIN3+ or cleared (not recorded which). The specimen sequenced was blood buffy coat. The CDR3 is CASSFPGQTSSYEQYF. Incomplete CDR3 DNA: TGCGCCAGCAGCTTTCCGGGACAGACGAGCTCCTACGAG. The entire variable domain, with the rest obtained from reference TRBV5-1 and TRBJ2-7, is as follows: KAGVTQTPRYLIKTRGQQVTLSCSPISGHRSVSWYQQTPGQGLQFLFEYFSETQRNKGNFPGRFSGRQFSNSRSEMNVSTLELGDSALYLCASSFPGQTSSYEQYFGPGTRLTVT.